These 21 T cell receptor beta chains were sequenced from one sample in a study of OX40 agonist ivuxolimab in advanced cancers. The table came from immunoSEQ multiplex PCR; TCRdb's copy has only in-frame clones and leaves some out. The table has about 33,000 clones, about 92% seen once. The sequencing here drew on CD4+ or CD8+ T cells sorted from blood, taken in a trial of the OX40 agonist ivuxolimab. The receptors derive from an adult with an advanced solid tumor such as melanoma, head and neck, liver or kidney cancer.

The chain links TRBV9 to TRBJ2-3; D is unclear. Trimming took 0 bases from V and 3 from J, leaving 8 bases between them. Looked up from germline, CDR1 is SGDLS and CDR2 is YYNGEE. CDR3 length equals 14 residues. The CDR3 protein is CASSVALRTDTQYF. CDR3 bases: TGTGCCAGCAGCGTAGCGTTGCGGACAGATACGCAGTATTTT.

V and J are TRBV7-9 and TRBJ1-2, with D unresolved. This CDR3 spans 13 amino acids. Germline V lookup: CDR1 SEHNR, CDR2 FQNEAQ (reference sequence). Trimming stripped 2 bases from V and 3 bases from J, with 7 bases between. The CDR3 region is CASSLLSDYGYTF. In DNA form, the CDR3 reads TGTGCCAGCAGCTTACTTAGCGACTATGGCTACACCTTC.

The chain links TRBV7-2 to TRBJ1-2; D possibly corresponds to TRBD1 (6 bases). Germline values: CDR1 SGHTA, CDR2 FQGNSA. Trimming removed 5 bases from V and 3 bases from J, with 10 bases in between. The CDR3 contains 13 residues. The DNA for the CDR3 is TGTGCCAGCAGCCCGAGGGGGGACTATGGCTACACCTTC. The encoded protein is CASSPRGDYGYTF.

The CDR3 DNA follows: TGTGCCATCAGACAAAGACAGGGGGAGTCACCCCTCCACTTT. It codes for CAIRQRQGESPLHF. The chain employs TRBV10-3 and TRBJ1-6; 9 nucleotides match TRBD1. This CDR3 has 14 residues. Trimming took 6 bases from V and 10 from J; bases not matched to a gene: 7. In germline, CDR1 is ENHRY, CDR2 SYGVKD.

The chain has TRBV29-1 and TRBJ1-1; D is undetermined. Germline-derived CDR1 and CDR2 are SQVTM and ANQGSEA. CDR3 length: 13 residues. The V end lost 8 bases, the J end lost 5 bases, and 18 bases lay between the germline ends. The CDR3, as DNA: TGCAGCACATACAGCTTCCTAGGGACTGAAGCTTTCTTT. It codes for CSTYSFLGTEAFF.

This clone was detected a few times. The CDR3 spells CATALGVGAFF. In nucleotides, the CDR3 is TGTGCCACCGCTTTGGGGGTTGGCGCTTTCTTT. The chain carries TRBV2 and TRBJ1-1, with TRBD1 as a possible D gene (5 bases). V was trimmed by 10 bases and J by 11 bases, leaving 17 bases between them. The CDR3 runs 11 residues. Germline V CDR1 and CDR2: SNHLY, FYNNEI.

The gene calls are TRBV6-5 and TRBJ2-6; D remains ambiguous. The CDR3 spans 16 residues. V was trimmed by 0 bases and J by 0 bases, leaving 6 bases between them. CDR1 and CDR2 (germline): MNHEY, SVGAGI. The CDR3 region has the DNA TGTGCCAGCAGTTACTCGAGGAGCTCTGGGGCCAACGTCCTGACTTTC. It yields the protein CASSYSRSSGANVLTF.

In nucleotides, the CDR3 is TGTGCCAGCAGCCGCGAGCGCGACTATGGCTACACCTTC. Translation gives CASSRERDYGYTF. The V and J genes are TRBV5-8 and TRBJ1-2; D not resolved. CDR3 length: 13 amino acids. The V end was cut by 4 bases, the J end by 3 bases, with 10 bases between. CDR1 is SGHTS and CDR2 is YDEGEE in the germline V gene.

The chain is built from TRBV5-5 and TRBJ2-3; 13 bases map to TRBD2. In germline, CDR1 is SGHKS, CDR2 YYEKEE (reference sequence). The CDR3 totals 16 residues. With V trimmed by 4 bases and J by 2 bases, 4 bases remained unmatched. The CDR3 region is CASSGGLAGVTDTQYF. DNA for the CDR3: TGTGCCAGCAGCGGCGGACTAGCGGGGGTCACAGATACGCAGTATTTT.

V usage is TRBV29-1 and J usage is TRBJ2-1; D not resolved. This CDR3 region has 11 residues. CDR1 and CDR2 from the germline V gene are SQVTM and ANQGSEA. The ends were cut back, 7 bases at V and 6 bases at J, with 10 bases in the middle. The CDR3 DNA sequence: TGCAGCGCCTGGCTGCCCAATGAGCAGTTCTTC. This gives the protein CSAWLPNEQFF.

The V call is TRBV6-1, the J call TRBJ2-7; 9 bases align to TRBD1. The CDR3 contains 15 residues. Trimming removed 0 bases from V and 1 base from J; junction bases left unmatched: 1. Germline V gives CDR1 MNHNS, CDR2 SASEGT. The CDR3 sequence: CASSEAGTGSYEQYF. The DNA of the CDR3 is TGTGCCAGCAGTGAAGCCGGGACAGGGTCCTACGAGCAGTACTTC.

The CDR3 sequence: CASSSWVGGYTF. CDR3 bases: TGTGCCAGCAGCTCTTGGGTTGGAGGCTACACCTTC. The chain employs TRBV5-6 and TRBJ1-2, with D uncertain. The germline V and J ends were trimmed by 3 bases and 8 bases, with 11 bases remaining between them. There are 12 residues in the CDR3. CDR1 and CDR2 (germline): SGHDT, YYEEEE. Looking up the rest from reference TRBV5-6 and TRBJ1-2 gives the full variable domain: DAGVTQSPTHLIKTRGQQVTLRCSPKSGHDTVSWYQQALGQGPQFIFQYYEEEERQRGNFPDRFSGHQFPNYSSELNVNALLLGDSALYLCASSSWVGGYTFGSGTRLTVV.

The CDR3 DNA is TGTGCCAGCAGTCAGGGGGCTTTACGTACTGAAGCTTTCTTT. Amino acids: CASSQGALRTEAFF. The J gene is TRBJ1-1, the V gene TRBV6-6; 8 bases are a match to TRBD1. Per the germline V gene, CDR1 is MNHNY and CDR2 is SVGAGI (reference sequence). Trimming at V came to 5 bases and at J to 5 bases, leaving 7 bases not matched to a gene. The length of the CDR3 is 14 residues.

This sequence joins TRBV15 and TRBJ2-2; 7 nucleotides agree with TRBD1. The CDR3 is 15 amino acids. Germline assignment: CDR1 LNHNV and CDR2 YYDKDF (reference sequence). The junction had 7 bases not matched to a gene; V was cut back by 4 bases and J by 5 bases. As DNA, the CDR3 is TGTGCCACCAGCACCACAGGGGTGAGGACCGGGGAGCTGTTTTTT. Translated: CATSTTGVRTGELFF.

The gene calls are TRBV28 and TRBJ1-4; D not certain. The CDR3 length is 14 residues. V shed 2 bases and J shed 7 bases, with 11 bases lying between them. Germline V gene lookup returns CDR1 MDHEN and CDR2 SYDVKM. CDR3 nucleotides: TGTGCCAGCAGTTTAGAGGTAGGGAGTGAAAAACTGTTTTTT. Its protein product is CASSLEVGSEKLFF. Full variable domain (outside the CDR3, taken from reference TRBV28 and TRBJ1-4): DVKVTQSSRYLVKRTGEKVFLECVQDMDHENMFWYRQDPGLGLRLIYFSYDVKMKEKGDIPEGYSVSREKKERFSLILESASTNQTSMYLCASSLEVGSEKLFFGSGTQLSVL.

DNA for the CDR3: TGTGCCAGTAGCAGCCGGACAGGTTTGGAAAAACTGTTTTTT. Amino acids: CASSSRTGLEKLFF. The rearrangement links TRBV19 to TRBJ1-4; 7 nucleotides line up with TRBD1. The CDR3 is made up of 14 amino acids. CDR1 and CDR2 (germline): LNHDA, SQIVND (reference sequence). Unmatched junction bases numbered 9, after V lost 6 bases and J lost 8 bases.

The chain recombines TRBV2 with TRBJ2-1; possible D gene TRBD2, 5 bases. The germline V gene has CDR1 SNHLY and CDR2 FYNNEI. The CDR3 is 13 amino acids. V dropped 6 bases and J dropped 0 bases, with 6 bases sitting between them. Here the CDR3 reads CASRRASYNEQFF. CDR3 sequence (DNA): TGTGCCAGCAGGCGGGCCTCCTACAATGAGCAGTTCTTC. Together with reference TRBV2 and TRBJ2-1, the CDR3 gives the full variable domain: EPEVTQTPSHQVTQMGQEVILRCVPISNHLYFYWYRQILGQKVEFLVSFYNNEISEKSEIFDDQFSVERPDGSNFTLKIRSTKLEDSAMYFCASRRASYNEQFFGPGTRLTVL.

The J gene is TRBJ2-7, the V gene TRBV7-3; 9 nucleotides match TRBD2. The CDR3 extends over 16 amino acids. The V segment lost 2 bases and the J segment 1 base; nucleotides outside the gene matches: 6. The germline gives CDR1 SGHTA, CDR2 FQGTGA. CDR3 nucleotide sequence: TGTGCCAGCAGCTTAGAAGCGACTAGCGGATCCTACGAGCAGTACTTC. Translated: CASSLEATSGSYEQYF. Together with reference TRBV7-3 and TRBJ2-7, the CDR3 gives the full variable domain: GAGVSQTPSNKVTEKGKYVELRCDPISGHTALYWYRQSLGQGPEFLIYFQGTGAADDSGLPNDRFFAVRPEGSVSTLKIQRTERGDSAVYLCASSLEATSGSYEQYFGPGTRLTVT.

This clone appeared a single time. The chain carries TRBV5-1 and TRBJ1-3; maybe TRBD1 (6 bases). The CDR3 has 15 residues. The germline V and J ends were trimmed by 0 bases and 3 bases, with 10 bases remaining between them. The germline gives CDR1 SGHRS, CDR2 YFSETQ. CDR3 sequence (DNA): TGCGCCAGCAGCTTGGACGGGGGCAGTGGAAACACCATATATTTT. Protein: CASSLDGGSGNTIYF.

The chain joins TRBV5-1 to TRBJ1-2; 9 bases agree with TRBD1. Germline CDR1 and CDR2: SGHRS and YFSETQ. CDR3 length equals 14 residues. J gave up 8 bases and V 2 bases, and 7 bases lay outside the gene matches. CDR3 in DNA: TGCGCCAGCAGCTTAAGTGACAGGGGGGGAGGCTACACCTTC. Amino acid sequence: CASSLSDRGGGYTF.

The V call is TRBV19, the J call TRBJ2-2; D is tentatively TRBD1 or TRBD2 (5 bases each). Germline V lookup: CDR1 LNHDA, CDR2 SQIVND (reference sequence). Trimming removed 3 bases at V and 8 bases at J, with 16 bases between. This CDR3 region has 15 residues. In DNA, the CDR3 is TGTGCCAGTAGTATTTTTCGGGGCGGCTGGGGGGAGCTGTTTTTT. Amino acid sequence: CASSIFRGGWGELFF.